This note documents a single TCR beta chain sequence. These data come from a study of blood T cell repertoires in COVID-19. Across the study: Both acute and convalescent COVID-19 samples were obtained from the United States, Italy and Spain.

The V segment lost 4 bases and the J segment 7 bases; nucleotides outside the gene matches: 14. Germline loops: CDR1 SGHDT, CDR2 YYEEEE. This CDR3 is built from 16 residues. Per the authors' pipeline: How many nucleated cells were present was estimated from reference gene primer amplification. The table came from immunoSEQ multiplex PCR; TCRdb's copy has only in-frame clones and leaves some out. D and trimming were read from the DNA, whereas the V and J calls and clone size are those reported in that table. The data show about 60,000 clones, roughly 82% seen once. The rearrangement links TRBV5-6 to TRBJ2-1; TRBD2 matches 7 bases. The sample taken for sequencing was peripheral blood. The origin of this receptor is a woman of 80 years or more with acute or convalescent COVID-19. The CDR3 spells CASSPWEGLSLNEQFF. CDR3 nucleotides: TGTGCCAGCAGCCCGTGGGAGGGCTTGAGCCTAAATGAGCAGTTCTTC.